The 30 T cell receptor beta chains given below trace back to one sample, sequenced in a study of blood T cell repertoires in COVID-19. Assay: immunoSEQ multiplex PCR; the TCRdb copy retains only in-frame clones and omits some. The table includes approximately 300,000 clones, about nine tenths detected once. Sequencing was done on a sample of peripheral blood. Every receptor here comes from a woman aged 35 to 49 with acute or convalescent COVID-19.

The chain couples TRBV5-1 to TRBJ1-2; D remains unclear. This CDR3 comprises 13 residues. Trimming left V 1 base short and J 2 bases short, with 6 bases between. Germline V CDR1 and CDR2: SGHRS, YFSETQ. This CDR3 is CASSLRENYGYTF. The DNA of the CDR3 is TGCGCCAGCAGCTTGCGGGAGAACTATGGCTACACCTTC.

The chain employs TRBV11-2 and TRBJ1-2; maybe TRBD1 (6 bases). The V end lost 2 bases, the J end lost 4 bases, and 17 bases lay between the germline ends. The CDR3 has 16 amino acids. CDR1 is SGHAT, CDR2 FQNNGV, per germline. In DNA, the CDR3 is TGTGCCAGCAGCTTACCCTACGGCGGACAGCTCTATGGCTACACCTTC. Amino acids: CASSLPYGGQLYGYTF.

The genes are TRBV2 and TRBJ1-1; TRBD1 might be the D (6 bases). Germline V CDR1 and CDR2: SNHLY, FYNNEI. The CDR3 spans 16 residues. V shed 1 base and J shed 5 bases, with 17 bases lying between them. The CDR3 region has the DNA TGTGCCAGCAGTGAAGTGTCAGGGGTTAATCCGACTGAAGCTTTCTTT. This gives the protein CASSEVSGVNPTEAFF. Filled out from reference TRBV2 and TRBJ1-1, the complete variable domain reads EPEVTQTPSHQVTQMGQEVILRCVPISNHLYFYWYRQILGQKVEFLVSFYNNEISEKSEIFDDQFSVERPDGSNFTLKIRSTKLEDSAMYFCASSEVSGVNPTEAFFGQGTRLTVV.

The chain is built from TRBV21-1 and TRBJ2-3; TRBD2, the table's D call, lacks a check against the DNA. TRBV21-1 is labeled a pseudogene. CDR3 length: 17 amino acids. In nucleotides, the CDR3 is TGTGCCAGCAGCAACCACTATTGGGTGAGGGACACAGATACGCAGTATTTT. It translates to CASSNHYWVRDTDTQYF.

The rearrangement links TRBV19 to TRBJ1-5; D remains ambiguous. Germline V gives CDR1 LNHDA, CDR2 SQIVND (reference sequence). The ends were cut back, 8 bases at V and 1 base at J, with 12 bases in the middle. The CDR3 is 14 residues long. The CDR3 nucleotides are TGTGCCAGTCCCGAGGGCGGAAGCAATCAGCCCCAGCATTTT. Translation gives CASPEGGSNQPQHF.

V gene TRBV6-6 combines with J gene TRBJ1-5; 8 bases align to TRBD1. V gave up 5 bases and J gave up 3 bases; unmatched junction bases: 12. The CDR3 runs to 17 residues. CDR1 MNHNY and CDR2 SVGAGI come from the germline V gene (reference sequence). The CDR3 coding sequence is TGTGCCAGCAGTCCCGGGACAGGACTCGTAATCAATCAGCCCCAGCATTTT. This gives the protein CASSPGTGLVINQPQHF.

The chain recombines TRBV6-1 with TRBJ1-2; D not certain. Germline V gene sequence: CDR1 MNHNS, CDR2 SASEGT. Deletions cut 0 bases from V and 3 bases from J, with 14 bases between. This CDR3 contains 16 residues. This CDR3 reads CASSEASASPYYGYTF. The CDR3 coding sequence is TGTGCCAGCAGTGAAGCCAGTGCCTCCCCTTACTATGGCTACACCTTC.

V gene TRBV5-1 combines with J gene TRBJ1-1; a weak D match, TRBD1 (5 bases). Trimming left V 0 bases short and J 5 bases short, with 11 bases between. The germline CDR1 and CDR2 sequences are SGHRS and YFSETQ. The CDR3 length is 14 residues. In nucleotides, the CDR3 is TGCGCCAGCAGCTTGGACAGGATTGGAACTGAAGCTTTCTTT. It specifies CASSLDRIGTEAFF.

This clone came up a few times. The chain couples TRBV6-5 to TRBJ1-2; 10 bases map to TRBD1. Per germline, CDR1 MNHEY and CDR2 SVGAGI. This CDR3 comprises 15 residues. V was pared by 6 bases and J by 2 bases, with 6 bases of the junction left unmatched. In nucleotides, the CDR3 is TGTGCCAGCAGCCCGACAGGGGGCGGAAACTATGGCTACACCTTC. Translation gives CASSPTGGGNYGYTF.

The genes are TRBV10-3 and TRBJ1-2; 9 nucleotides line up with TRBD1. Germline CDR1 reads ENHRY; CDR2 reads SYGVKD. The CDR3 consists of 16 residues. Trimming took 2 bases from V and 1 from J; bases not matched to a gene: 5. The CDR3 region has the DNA TGTGCCATCAGTGAGACTACAGGGGGCCATAACTATGGCTACACCTTC. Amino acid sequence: CAISETTGGHNYGYTF.

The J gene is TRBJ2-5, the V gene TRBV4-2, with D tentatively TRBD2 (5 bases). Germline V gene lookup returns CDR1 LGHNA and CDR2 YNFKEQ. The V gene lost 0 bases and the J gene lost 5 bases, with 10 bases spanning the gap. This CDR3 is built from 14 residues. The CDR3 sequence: CASSQDTGIETQYF. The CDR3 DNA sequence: TGTGCCAGCAGCCAAGATACGGGGATTGAGACCCAGTACTTC.

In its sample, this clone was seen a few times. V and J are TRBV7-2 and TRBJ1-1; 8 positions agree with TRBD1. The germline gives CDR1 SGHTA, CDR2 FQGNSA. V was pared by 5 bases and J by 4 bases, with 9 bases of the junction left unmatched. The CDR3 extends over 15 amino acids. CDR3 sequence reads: CASSQYGQGSTEAFF. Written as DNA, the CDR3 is TGTGCCAGCAGCCAATATGGACAGGGAAGCACTGAAGCTTTCTTT. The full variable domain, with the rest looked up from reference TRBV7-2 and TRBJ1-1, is GAGVSQSPSNKVTEKGKDVELRCDPISGHTALYWYRQSLGQGLEFLIYFQGNSAPDKSGLPSDRFSAERTGGSVSTLTIQRTQQEDSAVYLCASSQYGQGSTEAFFGQGTRLTVV.

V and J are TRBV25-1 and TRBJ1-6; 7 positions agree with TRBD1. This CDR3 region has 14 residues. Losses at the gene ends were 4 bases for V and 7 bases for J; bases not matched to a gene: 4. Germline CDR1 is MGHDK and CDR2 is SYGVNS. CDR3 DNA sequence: TGTGCCAGCAGTGCTGACAGGGCAAATTCACCCCTCCACTTT. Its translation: CASSADRANSPLHF.

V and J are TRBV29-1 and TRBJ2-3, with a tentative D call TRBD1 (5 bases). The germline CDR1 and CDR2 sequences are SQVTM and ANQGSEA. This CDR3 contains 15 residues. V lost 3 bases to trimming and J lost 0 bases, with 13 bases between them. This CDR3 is CSVDPGPSSTDTQYF. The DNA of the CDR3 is TGCAGCGTTGACCCAGGGCCCTCTAGCACAGATACGCAGTATTTT.

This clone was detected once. CDR3 region: CASSQEPGENTEAFF. The CDR3 coding sequence is TGCGCCAGCAGCCAAGAGCCGGGGGAGAACACTGAAGCTTTCTTT. The genes are TRBV4-1 and TRBJ1-1; D possibly corresponds to TRBD1 (5 bases). The germline gives CDR1 MGHRA, CDR2 YSYEKL. Deletions cut 0 bases from V and 1 base from J, with 9 bases between. This CDR3 has 15 residues.

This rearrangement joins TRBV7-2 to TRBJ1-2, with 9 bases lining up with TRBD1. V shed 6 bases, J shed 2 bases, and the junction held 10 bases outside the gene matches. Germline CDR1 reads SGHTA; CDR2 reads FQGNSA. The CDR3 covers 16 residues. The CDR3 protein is CASRPVGDRENYGYTF. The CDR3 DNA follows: TGTGCCAGCAGACCTGTGGGGGACAGGGAAAACTATGGCTACACCTTC.

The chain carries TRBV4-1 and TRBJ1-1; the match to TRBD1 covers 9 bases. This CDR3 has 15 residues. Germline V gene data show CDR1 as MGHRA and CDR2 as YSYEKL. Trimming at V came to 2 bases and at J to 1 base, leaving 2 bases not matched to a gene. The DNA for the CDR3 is TGCGCCAGCAGCCAACTGGGACAGGGGAACACTGAAGCTTTCTTT. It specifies CASSQLGQGNTEAFF.

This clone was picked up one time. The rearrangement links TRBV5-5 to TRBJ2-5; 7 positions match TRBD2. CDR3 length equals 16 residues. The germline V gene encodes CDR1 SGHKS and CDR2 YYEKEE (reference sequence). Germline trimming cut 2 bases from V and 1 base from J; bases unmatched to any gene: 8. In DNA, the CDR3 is TGTGCCAGCAGCTTTTATCAGGGAGGGGTCCAAGAGACCCAGTACTTC. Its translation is CASSFYQGGVQETQYF. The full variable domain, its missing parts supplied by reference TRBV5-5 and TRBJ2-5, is DAGVTQSPTHLIKTRGQQVTLRCSPISGHKSVSWYQQVLGQGPQFIFQYYEKEERGRGNFPDRFSARQFPNYSSELNVNALLLGDSALYLCASSFYQGGVQETQYFGPGTRLLVL.

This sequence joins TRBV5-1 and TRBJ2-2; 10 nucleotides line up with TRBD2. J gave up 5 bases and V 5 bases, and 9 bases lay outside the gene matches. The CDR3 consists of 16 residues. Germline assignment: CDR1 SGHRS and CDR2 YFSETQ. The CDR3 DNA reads TGCGCCAGCAGTTTGTCCCTAGCGGGGGCTACCGGGGAGCTGTTTTTT. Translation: CASSLSLAGATGELFF.

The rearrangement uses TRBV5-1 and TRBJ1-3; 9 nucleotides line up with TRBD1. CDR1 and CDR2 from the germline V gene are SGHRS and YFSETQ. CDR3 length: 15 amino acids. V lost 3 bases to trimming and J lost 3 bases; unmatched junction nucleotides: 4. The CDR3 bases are TGCGCCAGCAGCTCCGGGACAGGGAATGGAAACACCATATATTTT. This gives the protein CASSSGTGNGNTIYF.

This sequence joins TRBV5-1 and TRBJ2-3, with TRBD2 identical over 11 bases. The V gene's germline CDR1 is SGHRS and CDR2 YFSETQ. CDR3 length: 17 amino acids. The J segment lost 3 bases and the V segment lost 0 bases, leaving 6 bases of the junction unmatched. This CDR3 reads CASSLGLAGMRTDTQYF. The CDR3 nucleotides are TGCGCCAGCAGCTTGGGACTAGCGGGGATGAGGACAGATACGCAGTATTTT. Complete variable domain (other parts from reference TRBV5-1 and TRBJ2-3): KAGVTQTPRYLIKTRGQQVTLSCSPISGHRSVSWYQQTPGQGLQFLFEYFSETQRNKGNFPGRFSGRQFSNSRSEMNVSTLELGDSALYLCASSLGLAGMRTDTQYFGPGTRLTVL.

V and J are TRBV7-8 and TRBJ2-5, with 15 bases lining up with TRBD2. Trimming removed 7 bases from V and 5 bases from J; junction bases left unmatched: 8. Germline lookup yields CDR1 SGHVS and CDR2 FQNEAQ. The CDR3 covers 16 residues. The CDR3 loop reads CASTGTSGGRIETQYF. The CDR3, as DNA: TGTGCCAGCACCGGGACTAGCGGGGGGAGGATCGAGACCCAGTACTTC.

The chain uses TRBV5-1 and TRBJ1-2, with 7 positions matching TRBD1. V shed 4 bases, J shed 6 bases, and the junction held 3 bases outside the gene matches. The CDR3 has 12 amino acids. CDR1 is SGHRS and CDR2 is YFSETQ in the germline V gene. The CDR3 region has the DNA TGCGCCAGCAGCCTTGGACAGGATGGCTACACCTTC. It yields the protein CASSLGQDGYTF.

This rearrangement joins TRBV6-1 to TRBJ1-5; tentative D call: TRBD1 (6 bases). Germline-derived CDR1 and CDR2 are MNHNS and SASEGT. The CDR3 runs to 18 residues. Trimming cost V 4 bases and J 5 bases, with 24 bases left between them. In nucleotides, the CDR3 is TGTGCCAGCAGTGGGGTTAACAGGGCCGTCCGAACGTATCAGCCCCAGCATTTT. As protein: CASSGVNRAVRTYQPQHF.

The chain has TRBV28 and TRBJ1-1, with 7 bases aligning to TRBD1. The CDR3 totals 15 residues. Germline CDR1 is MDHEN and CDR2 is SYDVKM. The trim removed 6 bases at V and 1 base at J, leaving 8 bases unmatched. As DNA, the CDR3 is TGTGCCAGCAGCTACGAGGGGGCAGGGAACACTGAAGCTTTCTTT. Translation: CASSYEGAGNTEAFF.

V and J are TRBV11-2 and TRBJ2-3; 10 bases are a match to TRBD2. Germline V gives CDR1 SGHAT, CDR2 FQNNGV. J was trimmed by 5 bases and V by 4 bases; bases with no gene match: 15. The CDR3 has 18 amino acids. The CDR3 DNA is TGTGCCAGCAGCTCCGGGCCCCTTAGCGGGGGGTCCGGAGATACGCAGTATTTT. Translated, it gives CASSSGPLSGGSGDTQYF.

The CDR3 here is CASSPSWGVNTEAFF. CDR3 bases: TGTGCCAGCAGCCCCTCCTGGGGGGTGAACACTGAAGCTTTCTTT. The V gene is TRBV3-1 (or the pseudogene TRBV3-2), the J gene TRBJ1-1; tentatively, D is TRBD1 (5 bases). Trimming removed 4 bases at V and 0 bases at J, with 12 bases between. Per the germline V gene, CDR1 is LGHDT and CDR2 is YNNKEL (reference sequence). The CDR3 extends over 15 amino acids.

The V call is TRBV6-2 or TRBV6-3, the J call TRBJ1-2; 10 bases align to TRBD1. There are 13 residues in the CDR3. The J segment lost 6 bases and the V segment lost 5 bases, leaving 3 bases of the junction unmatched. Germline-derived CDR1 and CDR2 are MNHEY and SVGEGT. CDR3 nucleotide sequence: TGTGCCAGCAGTCGACAGGGGGCTGATGGCTACACCTTC. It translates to CASSRQGADGYTF.

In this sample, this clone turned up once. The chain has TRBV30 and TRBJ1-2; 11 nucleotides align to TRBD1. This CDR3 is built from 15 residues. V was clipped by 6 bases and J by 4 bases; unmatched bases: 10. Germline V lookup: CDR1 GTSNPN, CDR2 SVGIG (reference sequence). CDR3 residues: CACNPGQGEGYGYTF. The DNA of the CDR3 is TGTGCCTGCAATCCGGGACAGGGGGAGGGCTATGGCTACACCTTC.

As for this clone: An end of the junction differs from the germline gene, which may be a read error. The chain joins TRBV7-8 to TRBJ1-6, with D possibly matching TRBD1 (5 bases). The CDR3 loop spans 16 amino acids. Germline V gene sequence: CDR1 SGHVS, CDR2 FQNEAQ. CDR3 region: CASSTEGRGFNSPLHF. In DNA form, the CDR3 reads TGTGCCAGCAGCACAGAGGGGAGGGGATTCAATTCACCTCTCCACTTT.